The 32 T cell receptor beta chains given below trace back to one sample, sequenced in a study of T-cell reconstitution after alpha-beta-depleted transplantation in children. Preparation of the TCRbeta library used unique molecular identifiers. MiXCR, run by TCRdb on the PCR reads, gives a single entry per CDR3 protein. The sample has 500,000 to 650,000 distinct CDR3 sequences, about an eighth seen once. The sequenced sample was PBMCs, mostly from graft donor cells, obtained 360 days after TCRalphabeta/CD19-depleted stem cell transplant. These receptor sequences come from a male patient under 18 who had a stem cell transplant for acute myeloid leukemia, so the T cells may come from the graft donor.

The chain uses TRBV3-1 and TRBJ2-4, with 12 bases aligning to TRBD2. Germline assignment: CDR1 LGHDT and CDR2 YNNKEL (reference sequence). Trimming at V came to 4 bases and at J to 8 bases, leaving 9 bases not matched to a gene. The CDR3 consists of 16 residues. CDR3 sequence: CASSPQRLAGGDIQYF. The CDR3 nucleotides are TGTGCCAGCAGCCCCCAGAGGCTAGCGGGAGGGGACATTCAGTACTTC.

On this clonotype itself: One end of the junction is discordant with germline, which a read error may explain. The genes are TRBV7-7 and TRBJ2-3, with D perhaps matching TRBD1 (5 bases). This CDR3 has 14 residues. The germline V gene encodes CDR1 SSHAT and CDR2 FNYEAQ (reference sequence). The CDR3 DNA reads TGTGCTAGCAGCCTCAGGGCTAACACAGATACGCAGTATTTT. It encodes CASSLRANTDTQYF.

The rearrangement uses TRBV12-3 or TRBV12-4 and TRBJ1-3; 7 nucleotides line up with TRBD1. The trim removed 1 base at V and 4 bases at J, leaving 1 base unmatched. The CDR3 has 14 residues. CDR3 sequence (DNA): TGTGCCAGCAGTTTAGGAGGGGGCGGAAACACCATATATTTT. This translates into CASSLGGGGNTIYF.

This clonotype was picked up a small number of times. V usage is TRBV5-1 and J usage is TRBJ2-3, with D hard to call. The CDR3 is 15 amino acids. The V end lost 0 bases, the J end lost 2 bases, and 10 bases lay between the germline ends. The V gene's germline CDR1 is SGHRS and CDR2 YFSETQ. The chain's CDR3 is CASSLVGHFTDTQYF. The CDR3 bases are TGCGCCAGCAGCTTGGTCGGCCATTTCACAGATACGCAGTATTTT.

The chain employs TRBV27 and TRBJ2-7; D is possibly TRBD2 (5 bases). Trimming pared 8 bases from V and 0 bases from J, leaving 8 bases between. The CDR3 is 12 amino acids. Germline V lookup: CDR1 MNHEY, CDR2 SMNVEV (reference sequence). The CDR3 bases are TGTGCCAGCCGGGGTTTCTCCTACGAGCAGTACTTC. The encoded protein is CASRGFSYEQYF.

This clonotype was seen a few times. The chain links TRBV21-1 to TRBJ1-2; the table's TRBD1 call for D was not verified on the DNA. TRBV21-1 is a listed pseudogene. The CDR3 consists of 17 residues. CDR3 residues: CASSKWGNPLLISGYTF. The CDR3 coding sequence is TGTGCCAGCAGCAAATGGGGCAACCCTCTTCTCATATCTGGCTACACCTTC.

This chain connects TRBV24-1 to TRBJ2-1; 11 positions match TRBD2. Per germline, CDR1 KGHDR and CDR2 SFDVKD. This CDR3 is built from 16 residues. With 5 bases clipped from V and 3 bases from J, the junction kept 5 bases outside the gene matches. The CDR3 DNA reads TGTGCCACCAGTGCCCAGACTAGCGGGGTCTACAATGAGCAGTTCTTC. It translates to CATSAQTSGVYNEQFF.

This clonotype was counted a few times. The rearrangement uses TRBV20-1 and TRBJ2-7, with a weak D call TRBD1 (5 bases). Trimming left V 3 bases short and J 0 bases short, with 15 bases between. Germline values: CDR1 DFQATT, CDR2 SNEGSKA (reference sequence). The CDR3 runs to 15 residues. The CDR3 region has the DNA TGCAGTGCTAGTTTGGCAGGGCCGGGCTCCTACGAGCAGTACTTC. Amino acid sequence: CSASLAGPGSYEQYF.

Of note for this clonotype: It may be a read error: a sequence one base away is much more abundant. V gene TRBV28 combines with J gene TRBJ2-7; unclear D gene. Germline CDR1 is MDHEN and CDR2 is SYDVKM. The CDR3 is made up of 14 amino acids. CDR3 nucleotides: TGTGCCAGCAGCTTCGGACGGAACTCCTACGATCAGTACTTC. This encodes CASSFGRNSYDQYF.

This clonotype has a handful of counts. The chain links TRBV19 to TRBJ1-5; 11 bases match TRBD1. The CDR3 is 15 residues long. With V trimmed by 5 bases and J by 4 bases, 4 bases remained unmatched. The germline CDR1 and CDR2 sequences are LNHDA and SQIVND (reference sequence). CDR3 coding DNA: TGTGCCAGTAGTGCCAGGGACAGGGGGAATCAGCCCCAGCATTTT. Its protein product is CASSARDRGNQPQHF.

The chain combines TRBV11-2 with TRBJ2-3, with 12 bases aligning to TRBD2. The CDR3 is 16 amino acids. Trimming took 4 bases from V and 3 from J; bases not matched to a gene: 5. Germline V gene data show CDR1 as SGHAT and CDR2 as FQNNGV. The CDR3 DNA reads as TGTGCCAGCAGCTCCCAAGGACTAGCGGGGACAGATACGCAGTATTTT. Its protein is CASSSQGLAGTDTQYF.

Of note for this clonotype: Relative to the germline gene, one junction end is altered; a read error may explain this. This chain joins TRBV18 and TRBJ1-5; 7 nucleotides match TRBD1. The CDR3 spans 13 residues. Germline CDR1 is KGHSH and CDR2 is LQKENI. DNA for the CDR3: TGTGCCAGCCTTGACAGGGTGGAGCAGCCCCGGCATTTT. It specifies CASLDRVEQPRHF. Drawing the rest from reference TRBV18 and TRBJ1-5, the complete variable domain is NAGVMQNPRHLVRRRGQEARLRCSPMKGHSHVYWYRQLPEEGLKFMVYLQKENIIDESGMPKERFSAEFPKEGPSILRIQQVVRGDSAAYFCASLDRVEQPRHFGDGTRLSIL.

The chain combines TRBV7-2 with TRBJ2-3; 9 positions agree with TRBD2. Germline V CDR1 and CDR2: SGHTA, FQGNSA. The CDR3 totals 15 residues. The V gene end was trimmed by 3 bases and the J gene end by 7 bases; junction bases not matched to a gene: 8. The CDR3 spells CASSFAGGLGNTQYF. Here the CDR3 DNA reads TGTGCCAGCAGCTTCGCGGGAGGGCTGGGGAATACGCAGTATTTT.

The genes are TRBV15 and TRBJ2-7; D could derive from TRBD1 or TRBD2 (7 bases each). Germline V gives CDR1 LNHNV, CDR2 YYDKDF (reference sequence). Trimming removed 3 bases from V and 3 bases from J, with 27 bases in between. The CDR3 consists of 19 residues. Written as DNA, the CDR3 is TGTGCCACCAGCAGGGTACAGGGGACCAGCGGGGATGATTTCTACGAGCAGTACTTC. This sequence encodes CATSRVQGTSGDDFYEQYF.

V gene TRBV19 combines with J gene TRBJ2-1, with 11 bases matching TRBD2. The germline V gene has CDR1 LNHDA and CDR2 SQIVND (reference sequence). CDR3 length: 15 amino acids. V lost 4 bases to trimming and J lost 8 bases; unmatched junction nucleotides: 7. CDR3 loop: CASSTASGRRDEQFF. In nucleotides, the CDR3 is TGTGCCAGTAGTACCGCTAGCGGGAGGAGAGATGAGCAGTTCTTC.

This clonotype was detected ten times or more. The chain recombines TRBV7-8 with TRBJ2-7; D is unresolved. The CDR3 sequence is 15 residues long. Germline CDR1 is SGHVS and CDR2 is FQNEAQ. Trimming took off 0 bases at V and 0 bases at J, with 9 bases between the two ends. The CDR3 DNA sequence: TGTGCCAGCAGCTTAGCAGGACCTCCCTCCTACGAGCAGTACTTC. Translated, it gives CASSLAGPPSYEQYF.

This chain connects TRBV4-3 to TRBJ2-1; 7 bases fit TRBD2. V gave up 4 bases and J gave up 4 bases; unmatched junction bases: 13. Germline CDR1 LGHNA, CDR2 YSLEER. The CDR3 runs 17 residues. CDR3: CASSPRTLSGPYNEQFF. The CDR3 bases are TGCGCCAGCAGCCCGCGAACGCTTAGCGGGCCTTACAATGAGCAGTTCTTC.

The V gene is TRBV7-4, the J gene TRBJ2-6; the D gene is possibly TRBD1 (6 bases). This CDR3 is 24 amino acids long. Trimming took off 0 bases at V and 1 base at J, with 31 bases between the two ends. The germline CDR1 and CDR2 sequences are SGHVT and SQSDAQ. CDR3 DNA: TGTGCCAGCAGCTTAGCAAGGGACACCGTCAGCCCACCTCACCAATATTCTGGGGCCAACGTCCTGACTTTC. It codes for CASSLARDTVSPPHQYSGANVLTF.

V usage is TRBV28 and J usage is TRBJ1-5; D may be TRBD1 (5 bases). Germline V gives CDR1 MDHEN, CDR2 SYDVKM. V was shortened by 5 bases and J by 9 bases, with 8 bases between the two germline ends. The CDR3 covers 11 residues. CDR3 region: CASSPRGPQHF. DNA for the CDR3: TGTGCCAGCAGTCCGAGGGGGCCCCAGCATTTT.

This clonotype was seen ten or more times. The CDR3 DNA follows: TGCAGTGCTAGACTAGCTAACTCCTACAATGAGCAGTTCTTC. Its translation is CSARLANSYNEQFF. The rearrangement joins TRBV20-1 to TRBJ2-1; D perhaps matches TRBD2 (5 bases). CDR3 length: 14 amino acids. From germline, CDR1 is DFQATT and CDR2 SNEGSKA (reference sequence). The V gene lost 2 bases and the J gene lost 0 bases, with 8 bases spanning the gap.

Concerning this clonotype itself: Given a much more abundant clone one base away, this may be a read error. Since no conserved phenylalanine or tryptophan closes the CDR3, a read error is the likely cause. The chain has TRBV29-1 and TRBJ2-1, with 7 bases aligning to TRBD2. The CDR3 extends over 16 amino acids. Germline lookup yields CDR1 SQVTM and CDR2 ANQGSEA. V shed 0 bases and J 3 bases; nucleotides not matched to a gene: 8. CDR3 bases: TGCAGCGTTGAAGATTTGGCGGGAGAGGGCTACAATGAGCAGTTCTAC. Translation: CSVEDLAGEGYNEQFY.

This chain joins TRBV7-2 and TRBJ1-5; no clear D gene. The germline V gene encodes CDR1 SGHTA and CDR2 FQGNSA. This CDR3 is 16 amino acids long. With 0 bases removed from V and 0 bases from J, the gap between germline ends came to 9 bases. CDR3 residues: CASSLAADGSNQPQHF. DNA of the CDR3: TGTGCCAGCAGCTTAGCAGCGGACGGTAGCAATCAGCCCCAGCATTTT.

V and J are TRBV18 and TRBJ2-1; the D is unclear. Germline lookup yields CDR1 KGHSH and CDR2 LQKENI. V lost 3 bases, J lost 8 bases, and 14 bases lay in between. The CDR3 extends over 14 amino acids. The CDR3 nucleotides read TGTGCCAGCTCACCCGAGGCACTATACTATGAGCAGTTCTTC. Translating gives CASSPEALYYEQFF.

This rearrangement joins TRBV7-6 to TRBJ2-5, with D possibly matching TRBD2 (6 bases). Trimming shortened V by 5 bases and J by 1 base, and 14 bases separated the two germline ends. The CDR3 contains 15 residues. Germline-derived CDR1 and CDR2 are SGHVS and FNYEAQ. CDR3 in amino acids: CASSLSLATQETQYF. DNA of the CDR3: TGTGCCAGCAGCCTCTCCCTAGCGACCCAAGAGACCCAGTACTTC.

V usage is TRBV24-1 and J usage is TRBJ2-2; D is undetermined. Deletions cut 1 base from V and 1 base from J, with 9 bases between. This CDR3 comprises 16 residues. Germline V gene data show CDR1 as KGHDR and CDR2 as SFDVKD. The CDR3 reads CATSDFRAQNTGELFF. CDR3 DNA sequence: TGTGCCACCAGTGATTTCCGAGCCCAGAACACCGGGGAGCTGTTTTTT.

V usage is TRBV12-3 or TRBV12-4 and J usage is TRBJ2-3; no reliable D call. The ends were cut back, 2 bases at V and 4 bases at J, with 10 bases in the middle. CDR3 size: 14 residues. The CDR3 nucleotides are TGTGCCAGCAGTTTATCCGCCAGCCCAGATACGCAGTATTTT. Its protein is CASSLSASPDTQYF.

This clonotype was seen many times. V usage is TRBV29-1 and J usage is TRBJ2-3; no reliable D call. V was pared by 5 bases and J by 0 bases, with 15 bases between. Germline loops: CDR1 SQVTM, CDR2 ANQGSEA. CDR3 length: 15 residues. The CDR3 bases are TGCAGCGTTTTCGGCTTTCTAACTAGCACAGATACGCAGTATTTT. Encoded protein: CSVFGFLTSTDTQYF.

This clonotype was seen repeatedly, ten times or more. The chain carries TRBV29-1 and TRBJ2-7, with 9 nucleotides matching TRBD2. In germline, CDR1 is SQVTM, CDR2 ANQGSEA. The CDR3 runs to 14 residues. The ends lost 4 bases at V and 2 bases at J; junction bases unmatched: 6. The CDR3 DNA reads as TGCAGCGTTGCTGGGACTAGCAAGGCCTACGAGCAGTACTTC. This translates into CSVAGTSKAYEQYF.

V gene TRBV5-1 combines with J gene TRBJ2-1; possibly TRBD1 for D (7 bases). This CDR3 is 15 amino acids long. CDR1 is SGHRS and CDR2 is YFSETQ in the germline V gene. V lost 4 bases and J 3 bases, leaving 14 bases between the germline ends. The CDR3 DNA follows: TGCGCCAGCAGCGGAGGCGGGACAGACTACAATGAGCAGTTCTTC. This translates into CASSGGGTDYNEQFF.

The gene calls are TRBV20-1 and TRBJ2-5, with D perhaps matching TRBD2 (6 bases). The germline V and J ends were trimmed by 3 bases and 3 bases, with 20 bases remaining between them. Looked up from germline, CDR1 is DFQATT and CDR2 is SNEGSKA (reference sequence). CDR3 length equals 16 residues. The CDR3: CSARATSSWREETQYF. DNA for the CDR3: TGCAGTGCTAGGGCGACCTCTAGCTGGAGGGAAGAGACCCAGTACTTC.

The chain recombines TRBV25-1 with TRBJ2-7; TRBD2 aligns across 12 bases. Per germline, CDR1 MGHDK and CDR2 SYGVNS. After removal of 0 bases from V and 7 bases from J, the junction contained 10 bases not matched to a gene. The CDR3 length is 17 residues. CDR3 sequence: CASSEYRLAGGPREQYF. The CDR3 DNA reads as TGTGCCAGCAGTGAATATAGGCTAGCGGGAGGGCCTCGTGAGCAGTACTTC.

This chain joins TRBV20-1 and TRBJ2-3, with a weak D call TRBD2 (6 bases). V dropped 6 bases and J dropped 3 bases, with 13 bases sitting between them. Germline CDR1 is DFQATT and CDR2 is SNEGSKA (reference sequence). The CDR3 length is 13 residues. In nucleotides, the CDR3 is TGCAGTGCACCAAGGGACTTTACAGATACGCAGTATTTT. It specifies CSAPRDFTDTQYF.